One and the same sample provided the 24 T cell receptor beta chains below, sequenced in a study of shared clonotypes between healthy human individuals. TCRdb's copy holds only in-frame clones and misses some; the assay was immunoSEQ multiplex PCR. Of roughly 1.4 million clones detected, 98% to 99% appear once; the ten largest clones hold around 0.38%. The sample was naive CD4+ T cells sorted from blood. The subset here: CD45RA+ positively selected. The receptors originated from a man aged 30 to 45 in good health.

The chain links TRBV19 to TRBJ1-2; D unresolved. The length of the CDR3 is 14 residues. Germline assignment: CDR1 LNHDA and CDR2 SQIVND (reference sequence). V lost 2 bases, J lost 6 bases, and 13 bases lay in between. The CDR3 bases are TGTGCCAGTAGTATATTGTGGGCGGAGGATGGCTACACCTTC. Translating gives CASSILWAEDGYTF.

The V gene is TRBV7-6, the J gene TRBJ1-3; 9 nucleotides agree with TRBD1. The germline CDR1 and CDR2 sequences are SGHVS and FNYEAQ. V shed 3 bases, J shed 1 base, and the junction held 7 bases outside the gene matches. CDR3 length: 17 residues. DNA for the CDR3: TGTGCCAGCAGCTTTGGGACAGGGTACGAATCTGGAAACACCATATATTTT. Translated, it gives CASSFGTGYESGNTIYF.

This chain connects TRBV5-1 to TRBJ2-7, with TRBD1 matching 9 bases. Germline trimming cut 0 bases from V and 3 bases from J; bases unmatched to any gene: 7. The CDR3 consists of 16 residues. CDR1 SGHRS and CDR2 YFSETQ come from the germline V gene. CDR3 region: CASSLVSRQGGYEQYF. The CDR3 nucleotides read TGCGCCAGCAGCTTGGTATCGCGACAGGGGGGCTACGAGCAGTACTTC.

The chain has TRBV5-8 and TRBJ1-5, with 7 nucleotides matching TRBD1. The CDR3 spans 16 residues. The V segment lost 0 bases and the J segment 4 bases; nucleotides outside the gene matches: 7. Germline V CDR1 and CDR2: SGHTS, YDEGEE. Written as DNA, the CDR3 is TGTGCCAGCAGCTTGGCTCTAGGGACAGAGAATCAGCCCCAGCATTTT. Translation gives CASSLALGTENQPQHF.

The DNA for the CDR3 is TGCGCCAGCAGTCTGCCGGGACAGGGGTTCGAGCAGTACTTC. The encoded protein is CASSLPGQGFEQYF. J is TRBJ2-7 and V is TRBV5-1, with 10 bases that match TRBD1. Trimming cost V 5 bases and J 6 bases; bases outside gene matches: 8. The CDR3 sequence is 14 residues long. From germline, CDR1 is SGHRS and CDR2 YFSETQ.

The CDR3 DNA reads TGTGCCACCAGCAGAGAGGGGAAAGCTAACTATGGCTACACCTTC. Protein: CATSREGKANYGYTF. J is TRBJ1-2 and V is TRBV15; D gene unclear. CDR3 length: 15 residues. CDR1 and CDR2 from the germline V gene are LNHNV and YYDKDF (reference sequence). V was clipped by 0 bases and J by 0 bases, with 8 bases between them. Variable domain in full (rest from reference TRBV15 and TRBJ1-2): DAMVIQNPRYQVTQFGKPVTLSCSQTLNHNVMYWYQQKSSQAPKLLFHYYDKDFNNEADTPDNFQSRRPNTSFCFLDIRSPGLGDTAMYLCATSREGKANYGYTFGSGTRLTVV.

This sequence joins TRBV19 and TRBJ1-1, with a tentative D call TRBD1 (6 bases). CDR1 is LNHDA, CDR2 SQIVND, per germline (reference sequence). The CDR3 extends over 13 amino acids. Deletions cut 2 bases from V and 7 bases from J, with 11 bases between. The CDR3 DNA reads as TGTGCCAGTAGTATACGGGGGGCATTTGAAGCTTTCTTT. This sequence encodes CASSIRGAFEAFF.

This clone has just one count. The chain employs TRBV6-5 and TRBJ1-5, with 9 positions matching TRBD1. Germline-derived CDR1 and CDR2 are MNHEY and SVGAGI. The V and J ends lost 6 bases and 7 bases, in that order; junction bases with no gene match: 7. This CDR3 is built from 14 residues. The CDR3 DNA reads as TGTGCCAGCAGGCGGACAGGGGAGAGGCAGCCCCAGCATTTT. This encodes CASRRTGERQPQHF.

The chain links TRBV13 to TRBJ2-7, with 9 bases that match TRBD1. The V gene end was trimmed by 2 bases and the J gene end by 2 bases; junction bases not matched to a gene: 7. The CDR3 is made up of 16 amino acids. CDR1 and CDR2 from the germline V gene are PRHDT and FYEKMQ (reference sequence). DNA of the CDR3: TGTGCCAGCAGCTTACCTACAAGACAGGGGGCCTACGAGCAGTACTTC. Its translation: CASSLPTRQGAYEQYF.

V usage is TRBV5-5 and J usage is TRBJ1-4; 9 positions agree with TRBD1. The CDR3 is made up of 17 amino acids. The V segment lost 4 bases and the J segment 7 bases; nucleotides outside the gene matches: 14. The germline V gene encodes CDR1 SGHKS and CDR2 YYEKEE (reference sequence). CDR3 bases: TGTGCCAGCAGCGGGACAGGGACCCGTCTGATGGGTGAAAAACTGTTTTTT. Amino acids: CASSGTGTRLMGEKLFF.

This clone appeared once. The rearrangement uses TRBV5-1 and TRBJ2-7, with 8 bases fitting TRBD1. The trim removed 4 bases at V and 2 bases at J, leaving 11 bases unmatched. Germline V gene data show CDR1 as SGHRS and CDR2 as YFSETQ. The CDR3 runs to 16 residues. The CDR3 coding sequence is TGCGCCAGCAGCCCCCTGGGACAGGAGCGCACCTACGAGCAGTACTTC. It translates to CASSPLGQERTYEQYF.

The chain uses TRBV12-5 and TRBJ1-1, with unresolved D. There are 12 residues in the CDR3. V lost 7 bases and J lost 6, with 12 bases in between. Germline values: CDR1 LGHNT, CDR2 FRNRAP. CDR3 DNA: TGTGCTAGTGCCTTTGGTGGCTCTGAAGCTTTCTTT. Its protein product is CASAFGGSEAFF. The full variable domain, rest sourced from reference TRBV12-5 and TRBJ1-1, is DARVTQTPRHKVTEMGQEVTMRCQPILGHNTVFWYRQTMMQGLELLAYFRNRAPLDDSGMPKDRFSAEMPDATLATLKIQPSEPRDSAVYFCASAFGGSEAFFGQGTRLTVV.

The chain carries TRBV5-1 and TRBJ2-6; TRBD2 might be the D (6 bases). The germline V gene encodes CDR1 SGHRS and CDR2 YFSETQ. Trimming pared 4 bases from V and 0 bases from J, leaving 11 bases between. The CDR3 length is 16 residues. The CDR3 nucleotides read TGCGCCAGCAGCCCGGGACTCTACTCTGGGGCCAACGTCCTGACTTTC. This codes for CASSPGLYSGANVLTF. Full variable domain (rest looked up from reference TRBV5-1 and TRBJ2-6): KAGVTQTPRYLIKTRGQQVTLSCSPISGHRSVSWYQQTPGQGLQFLFEYFSETQRNKGNFPGRFSGRQFSNSRSEMNVSTLELGDSALYLCASSPGLYSGANVLTFGAGSRLTVL.

The V gene is TRBV9, the J gene TRBJ2-2; tentatively, D is TRBD2 (5 bases). V lost 5 bases to trimming and J lost 6 bases, with 11 bases between them. This CDR3 spans 13 amino acids. The germline V gene has CDR1 SGDLS and CDR2 YYNGEE. The CDR3, as DNA: TGTGCCAGCAGGGCCGGAGGCCCCGGGGAGCTGTTTTTT. The encoded protein is CASRAGGPGELFF.

A word on this clone: Different DNA sequences within this sample yield the same CDR3. The chain uses TRBV28 and TRBJ2-1; the D gene is possibly TRBD2 (5 bases). Trimming removed 1 base at V and 9 bases at J, with 7 bases between. Germline CDR1 and CDR2: MDHEN and SYDVKM. The CDR3 is 12 residues long. CDR3 DNA: TGTGCCAGCAGTTTATCCCGGGGTGAGCAGTTCTTC. The encoded protein is CASSLSRGEQFF.

The V gene is TRBV2, the J gene TRBJ1-4; a weak D match, TRBD1 (5 bases). The CDR3 spans 15 residues. Trimming stripped 5 bases from V and 11 bases from J, with 21 bases between. The germline gives CDR1 SNHLY, CDR2 FYNNEI. The CDR3 DNA reads TGTGCCAGCAGTAATGCTAACAGGTTGGTTAGGAAACTGTTTTTT. Translated: CASSNANRLVRKLFF. Looking up the rest from reference TRBV2 and TRBJ1-4 gives the full variable domain: EPEVTQTPSHQVTQMGQEVILRCVPISNHLYFYWYRQILGQKVEFLVSFYNNEISEKSEIFDDQFSVERPDGSNFTLKIRSTKLEDSAMYFCASSNANRLVRKLFFGSGTQLSVL.

CDR3 nucleotides: TGTGCCAGCAGCCCTGGACAGGGACACACCGGGGAGCTGTTTTTT. Its protein product is CASSPGQGHTGELFF. The chain uses TRBV5-4 and TRBJ2-2; 8 positions agree with TRBD1. CDR3 length: 15 residues. The trim removed 4 bases at V and 3 bases at J, leaving 5 bases unmatched. The germline V gene encodes CDR1 SGHNT and CDR2 YYREEE (reference sequence).

The CDR3 DNA is TGTGCCAGCAGCTCCCTCGTGAAATTTGAGGACACTGAAGCTTTCTTT. The encoded protein is CASSSLVKFEDTEAFF. This chain uses TRBV7-9 with TRBJ1-1; D gene uncertain. The CDR3 is made up of 16 amino acids. V lost 4 bases and J 3 bases, leaving 18 bases between the germline ends. From germline, CDR1 is SEHNR and CDR2 FQNEAQ (reference sequence).

The chain combines TRBV5-1 with TRBJ2-1; no firm D call. CDR1 is SGHRS, CDR2 YFSETQ, per germline. V gave up 0 bases and J gave up 0 bases, with 13 bases separating them. This CDR3 has 17 residues. The CDR3 region is CASSLDVRQSSYNEQFF. The CDR3 nucleotides read TGCGCCAGCAGCTTGGATGTCCGCCAAAGCTCCTACAATGAGCAGTTCTTC. The full variable domain, in which reference TRBV5-1 and TRBJ2-1 provide the parts outside the CDR3, is KAGVTQTPRYLIKTRGQQVTLSCSPISGHRSVSWYQQTPGQGLQFLFEYFSETQRNKGNFPGRFSGRQFSNSRSEMNVSTLELGDSALYLCASSLDVRQSSYNEQFFGPGTRLTVL.

The chain is built from TRBV4-2 and TRBJ1-5; 8 bases fit TRBD1. The CDR3 is 20 amino acids. Germline CDR1 is LGHNA and CDR2 is YNFKEQ. J lost 0 bases, V lost 1 base, and 14 bases had no gene match. Here the CDR3 reads CASSQGTGREAGHSNQPQHF. Here the CDR3 DNA reads TGTGCCAGCAGCCAAGGGACAGGGAGGGAAGCCGGGCATAGCAATCAGCCCCAGCATTTT.

The chain uses TRBV7-2 and TRBJ2-3; 9 bases agree with TRBD2. The V segment lost 5 bases and the J segment 4 bases; nucleotides outside the gene matches: 4. The CDR3 is 14 residues long. Germline CDR1 is SGHTA and CDR2 is FQGNSA. Here the CDR3 reads CASSDRLAADTQYF. The CDR3 DNA follows: TGTGCCAGCAGCGACAGACTAGCGGCAGATACGCAGTATTTT.

Worth noting for this clone: Other DNA sequences in this sample translate to the same CDR3. This sequence joins TRBV7-9 and TRBJ1-2; D is possibly TRBD1 (5 bases). CDR3 length: 11 amino acids. Between the trimmed V and J ends, which lost 2 bases and 7 bases, there was a span of 5 bases. Germline CDR1 is SEHNR and CDR2 is FQNEAQ (reference sequence). The CDR3 DNA reads as TGTGCCAGCAGCTTAACAGGTGGCTACACCTTC. This codes for CASSLTGGYTF.

This rearrangement joins TRBV10-2 to TRBJ2-7; D is undetermined. Trimming cost V 3 bases and J 3 bases, with 15 bases left between them. This CDR3 comprises 15 residues. Looked up from germline, CDR1 is WSHSY and CDR2 is SAAADI. The CDR3 spells CASSDASRPHYEQYF. The CDR3, as DNA: TGCGCCAGCAGTGACGCCAGCCGACCCCACTACGAGCAGTACTTC.

The chain has TRBV5-1 and TRBJ2-2; D may be TRBD2 (9 bases). V was clipped by 3 bases and J by 4 bases, with 25 bases between them. The germline V gene has CDR1 SGHRS and CDR2 YFSETQ. The CDR3 consists of 19 residues. CDR3 coding DNA: TGCGCCAGCAGCTACGGACAGGGAGGGACTAGCAGAGTCACCGGGGAGCTGTTTTTT. Its protein is CASSYGQGGTSRVTGELFF.